The 32 T cell receptor beta chains reported below all come from one sample, sequenced in a study of T cell responses to AZD1222 COVID-19 vaccine. Here immunoSEQ multiplex PCR was the method, and the copy in TCRdb shows in-frame clones only, minus some. Of approximately 110,000 clones listed, about 90% are singletons. This specimen was peripheral blood, taken on day 0 of AZD1222 vaccination. All receptors come from an adult in good health.

This chain joins TRBV7-8 and TRBJ1-2; D remains ambiguous. The length of the CDR3 is 13 residues. Trimming removed 1 base at V and 1 base at J, with 4 bases between. Germline loops: CDR1 SGHVS, CDR2 FQNEAQ. The CDR3 loop is CASSLVSNYGYTF. Here the CDR3 DNA reads TGTGCCAGCAGCTTAGTCAGTAACTATGGCTACACCTTC.

The V and J genes are TRBV19 and TRBJ1-2; no definite D call. The CDR3 sequence is 12 residues long. Germline-derived CDR1 and CDR2 are LNHDA and SQIVND (reference sequence). Trimming pared 4 bases from V and 3 bases from J, leaving 6 bases between. This CDR3 reads CASSRNDYGYTF. CDR3 DNA: TGTGCCAGTAGTAGGAACGACTATGGCTACACCTTC.

The chain joins TRBV7-2 to TRBJ1-2; possibly TRBD1 for D (5 bases). Between the trimmed V and J ends, which lost 7 bases and 4 bases, there was a span of 16 bases. CDR1 is SGHTA, CDR2 FQGNSA, per germline. The CDR3 has 14 amino acids. The chain's CDR3 is CASNLGEGFYGYTF. The CDR3 region has the DNA TGTGCCAGCAACCTGGGTGAGGGGTTCTATGGCTACACCTTC.

The CDR3 is CASSLSIMQETQYF. The CDR3 DNA sequence: TGCGCCAGCAGCCTATCTATCATGCAAGAGACCCAGTACTTC. The chain carries TRBV5-1 and TRBJ2-5; no definite D call. V was shortened by 4 bases and J by 2 bases, with 12 bases between the two germline ends. This CDR3 contains 14 residues. Germline V gene lookup returns CDR1 SGHRS and CDR2 YFSETQ.

V is TRBV29-1 and J is TRBJ2-5; 9 nucleotides line up with TRBD1. The CDR3 is 13 amino acids. Germline assignment: CDR1 SQVTM and CDR2 ANQGSEA. Germline trimming cut 6 bases from V and 4 bases from J; bases unmatched to any gene: 6. The DNA for the CDR3 is TGCAGCGTGCGGGACAGGGAGGGAGAGACCCAGTACTTC. It is translated as CSVRDREGETQYF.

The chain links TRBV6-5 to TRBJ2-5, with TRBD1 as a possible D gene (5 bases). The CDR3 is made up of 14 amino acids. Germline V gene data show CDR1 as MNHEY and CDR2 as SVGAGI. Trimming stripped 0 bases from V and 1 base from J, with 6 bases between. The CDR3: CASSYSRGQETQYF. The CDR3 bases are TGTGCCAGCAGTTACTCAAGGGGCCAAGAGACCCAGTACTTC.

V is TRBV6-6 and J is TRBJ2-3, with 9 bases lining up with TRBD1. The junction had 4 bases not matched to a gene; V was cut back by 6 bases and J by 3 bases. Per germline, CDR1 MNHNY and CDR2 SVGAGI (reference sequence). The CDR3 is 14 amino acids. CDR3: CASRHRGLTDTQYF. The DNA for the CDR3 is TGTGCCAGCAGGCACAGGGGGCTTACAGATACGCAGTATTTT.

The J gene is TRBJ2-2, the V gene TRBV6-2 or TRBV6-3, with a tentative D call TRBD1 (6 bases). The germline CDR1 and CDR2 sequences are MNHEY and SVGEGT. V was shortened by 6 bases and J by 1 base, with 12 bases between the two germline ends. CDR3 length equals 15 residues. The chain's CDR3 is CASSRQQGNTGELFF. CDR3 DNA: TGTGCCAGCAGCCGCCAACAGGGGAACACCGGGGAGCTGTTTTTT.

This chain connects TRBV9 to TRBJ2-7; D is undetermined. The V end lost 3 bases, the J end lost 2 bases, and 12 bases lay between the germline ends. The germline V gene has CDR1 SGDLS and CDR2 YYNGEE. This CDR3 has 14 amino acids. The CDR3 loop is CASSASDQTYEQYF. The CDR3, as DNA: TGTGCCAGCAGCGCCTCCGATCAGACCTACGAGCAGTACTTC.

V is TRBV11-3 and J is TRBJ1-1; the D gene is possibly TRBD1 (6 bases). The CDR3 is 15 residues long. In germline, CDR1 is SGHNT, CDR2 YENEEA. Trimming left V 0 bases short and J 5 bases short, with 13 bases between. CDR3 DNA sequence: TGTGCCAGCAGCTTAGAGGCCAGGGGTGGTACTGAAGCTTTCTTT. This translates into CASSLEARGGTEAFF. Using reference TRBV11-3 and TRBJ1-1 for the parts outside the CDR3, the full variable domain is EAGVVQSPRYKIIEKKQPVAFWCNPISGHNTLYWYLQNLGQGPELLIRYENEEAVDDSQLPKDRFSAERLKGVDSTLKIQPAELGDSAVYLCASSLEARGGTEAFFGQGTRLTVV.

The V gene is TRBV24-1, the J gene TRBJ2-1; D uncertain. Trimming took off 0 bases at V and 9 bases at J, with 8 bases between the two ends. The V gene's germline CDR1 is KGHDR and CDR2 SFDVKD. The CDR3 has 13 residues. CDR3: CATSDLQVGEQFF. CDR3 DNA: TGTGCCACCAGTGATTTGCAGGTGGGTGAGCAGTTCTTC.

The chain couples TRBV27 to TRBJ1-2, with D hard to call. Germline V gene data show CDR1 as MNHEY and CDR2 as SMNVEV (reference sequence). V lost 9 bases and J 2 bases, leaving 16 bases between the germline ends. The CDR3 sequence is 14 residues long. Here the CDR3 reads CASCGNGPNYGYTF. CDR3 coding DNA: TGTGCCAGTTGCGGAAATGGGCCCAACTATGGCTACACCTTC.

This chain connects TRBV7-9 to TRBJ2-3; 7 nucleotides line up with TRBD2. J was trimmed by 4 bases and V by 3 bases; bases with no gene match: 7. Germline CDR1 SEHNR, CDR2 FQNEAQ (reference sequence). The CDR3 spans 15 residues. For the CDR3, the DNA is TGTGCCAGCAGCTTCACCAGCGGGATCTCAGATACGCAGTATTTT. This sequence encodes CASSFTSGISDTQYF. Supplemented by reference TRBV7-9 and TRBJ2-3, the full variable domain reads DTGVSQNPRHKITKRGQNVTFRCDPISEHNRLYWYRQTLGQGPEFLTYFQNEAQLEKSRLLSDRFSAERPKGSFSTLEIQRTEQGDSAMYLCASSFTSGISDTQYFGPGTRLTVL.

V gene TRBV7-9 combines with J gene TRBJ2-7; 8 bases are shared with TRBD1. The germline gives CDR1 SEHNR, CDR2 FQNEAQ (reference sequence). Germline trimming cut 6 bases from V and 2 bases from J; bases unmatched to any gene: 6. The CDR3 runs 14 residues. The CDR3 nucleotides read TGTGCCAGCAGTTCGGACAGGGCGGCCTACGAGCAGTACTTC. Its translation is CASSSDRAAYEQYF.

The chain has TRBV29-1 and TRBJ1-1; 9 bases match TRBD1. Germline CDR1 is SQVTM and CDR2 is ANQGSEA. This CDR3 contains 13 residues. V lost 4 bases, J lost 5 bases, and 5 bases stayed unmatched. The CDR3 nucleotides are TGCAGCGTTGGGGACAGGGTTTCGACTGAAGCTTTCTTT. Residues: CSVGDRVSTEAFF.

This rearrangement joins TRBV19 to TRBJ2-7; no reliable D call. The V gene lost 7 bases and the J gene lost 3 bases, with 7 bases spanning the gap. CDR3 length: 11 amino acids. Germline lookup yields CDR1 LNHDA and CDR2 SQIVND (reference sequence). The CDR3 is CASNDNYEQYF. CDR3 DNA sequence: TGTGCCAGTAATGACAACTACGAGCAGTACTTC. Together with reference TRBV19 and TRBJ2-7, the CDR3 gives the full variable domain: DGGITQSPKYLFRKEGQNVTLSCEQNLNHDAMYWYRQDPGQGLRLIYYSQIVNDFQKGDIAEGYSVSREKKESFPLTVTSAQKNPTAFYLCASNDNYEQYFGPGTRLTVT.

This sequence joins TRBV5-1 and TRBJ1-6, with a weak D call TRBD1 (5 bases). There are 13 residues in the CDR3. V lost 4 bases to trimming and J lost 7 bases, with 9 bases between them. Per germline, CDR1 SGHRS and CDR2 YFSETQ. CDR3 in amino acids: CASSPEGNSPLHF. The CDR3 DNA is TGCGCCAGCAGCCCCGAGGGGAATTCACCCCTCCACTTT. Complete variable domain (other parts from reference TRBV5-1 and TRBJ1-6): KAGVTQTPRYLIKTRGQQVTLSCSPISGHRSVSWYQQTPGQGLQFLFEYFSETQRNKGNFPGRFSGRQFSNSRSEMNVSTLELGDSALYLCASSPEGNSPLHFGNGTRLTVT.

CDR3 DNA: TGTGCCTGGAGTGTAGTAGCGCCTCGAAACACCGGGGAGCTGTTTTTT. It specifies CAWSVVAPRNTGELFF. V gene TRBV30 combines with J gene TRBJ2-2, with a possible D match to TRBD2 (5 bases). Germline values: CDR1 GTSNPN, CDR2 SVGIG (reference sequence). The CDR3 is 16 residues long. Trimming stripped 0 bases from V and 2 bases from J, with 13 bases between.

CDR3 residues: CASSQTFEEGYSTDTQYF. CDR3 nucleotides: TGTGCCAGCAGTCAAACCTTTGAAGAGGGGTATAGCACAGATACGCAGTATTTT. The V call is TRBV6-6, the J call TRBJ2-3; D is tentatively TRBD1 or TRBD2 (5 bases each). The length of the CDR3 is 18 residues. Germline loops: CDR1 MNHNY, CDR2 SVGAGI (reference sequence). V was pared by 5 bases and J by 0 bases, with 21 bases between.

The V gene is TRBV19, the J gene TRBJ2-7; D possibly uses TRBD1 or TRBD2 (5 bases each). Germline V gene sequence: CDR1 LNHDA, CDR2 SQIVND (reference sequence). This CDR3 is 13 amino acids long. The V end was cut by 3 bases, the J end by 7 bases, with 13 bases between. The CDR3 bases are TGTGCCAGTAGTATTGGGGCCTGGGGGGAGCAGTACTTC. It codes for CASSIGAWGEQYF.

The V and J genes are TRBV2 and TRBJ2-1, with a tentative D call TRBD1 (6 bases). V gave up 1 base and J gave up 4 bases, with 11 bases separating them. The CDR3 has 15 amino acids. From germline, CDR1 is SNHLY and CDR2 FYNNEI. CDR3 in amino acids: CASSEGAGTYNEQFF. For the CDR3, the DNA is TGTGCCAGCAGTGAAGGGGCAGGGACATACAATGAGCAGTTCTTC.

CDR3 loop: CASSFRASDTGELFF. CDR3 sequence (DNA): TGTGCCAGCAGTTTCCGGGCGTCGGACACCGGGGAGCTGTTTTTT. The V and J genes are TRBV28 and TRBJ2-2; no clear D. The germline V gene has CDR1 MDHEN and CDR2 SYDVKM. This CDR3 is 15 amino acids long. Trimming pared 3 bases from V and 3 bases from J, leaving 11 bases between. Full variable domain (missing parts from reference TRBV28 and TRBJ2-2): DVKVTQSSRYLVKRTGEKVFLECVQDMDHENMFWYRQDPGLGLRLIYFSYDVKMKEKGDIPEGYSVSREKKERFSLILESASTNQTSMYLCASSFRASDTGELFFGEGSRLTVL.

The V gene is TRBV5-1, the J gene TRBJ2-5; D is ambiguous. The CDR3 sequence is 16 residues long. Germline V gives CDR1 SGHRS, CDR2 YFSETQ. Trimming took off 4 bases at V and 0 bases at J, with 16 bases between the two ends. In nucleotides, the CDR3 is TGCGCCAGCAGCCCGGGCCGGGCCCGATACCAAGAGACCCAGTACTTC. It yields the protein CASSPGRARYQETQYF.

The rearrangement joins TRBV19 to TRBJ2-2, with a weak D call TRBD1 (5 bases). Trimming took off 3 bases at V and 1 base at J, with 9 bases between the two ends. Germline values: CDR1 LNHDA, CDR2 SQIVND (reference sequence). This CDR3 has 15 amino acids. In DNA form, the CDR3 reads TGTGCCAGTAGTATCACTCAGGGGAACACCGGGGAGCTGTTTTTT. It translates to CASSITQGNTGELFF.

J is TRBJ2-3 and V is TRBV7-2; TRBD2 matches 13 bases. Germline CDR1 SGHTA, CDR2 FQGNSA. This CDR3 has 16 residues. After removal of 4 bases from V and 5 bases from J, the junction contained 6 bases not matched to a gene. CDR3 nucleotide sequence: TGTGCCAGCAGCTCACTAGCGGGGGGGCGGGGAGATACGCAGTATTTT. This gives the protein CASSSLAGGRGDTQYF. Combining the CDR3 with reference TRBV7-2 and TRBJ2-3 gives the whole variable domain GAGVSQSPSNKVTEKGKDVELRCDPISGHTALYWYRQSLGQGLEFLIYFQGNSAPDKSGLPSDRFSAERTGGSVSTLTIQRTQQEDSAVYLCASSSLAGGRGDTQYFGPGTRLTVL.

Written as DNA, the CDR3 is TGTGCCTGGAGTCGGGGACTAGCGGGAGGGGGCGCTAGCACAGATACGCAGTATTTT. It encodes CAWSRGLAGGGASTDTQYF. The chain recombines TRBV30 with TRBJ2-3; 16 nucleotides align to TRBD2. This CDR3 is built from 19 residues. Germline CDR1 reads GTSNPN; CDR2 reads SVGIG (reference sequence). The trim removed 2 bases at V and 0 bases at J, leaving 8 bases unmatched.

Notes on this clone: At one boundary the junction diverges from the germline segment, which might be a read error. V gene TRBV16 combines with J gene TRBJ1-2; tentative D call: TRBD1 (5 bases). Germline loops: CDR1 KGHSY, CDR2 FQNENV. The CDR3 sequence is 13 residues long. CDR3 sequence: CASRQWGSGGYTF. The CDR3 bases are TGTGCCAGCAGGCAATGGGGGAGCGGTGGCTACACCTTC.

The rearrangement links TRBV3-1 (or the pseudogene TRBV3-2) to TRBJ2-5, with 9 nucleotides matching TRBD2. The V gene's germline CDR1 is LGHDT and CDR2 YNNKEL (reference sequence). V shed 0 bases and J 4 bases; nucleotides not matched to a gene: 0. CDR3 length equals 14 residues. CDR3 region: CASSQDSGRETQYF. The CDR3 nucleotides read TGTGCCAGCAGCCAAGATAGCGGGAGAGAGACCCAGTACTTC.

The chain links TRBV5-1 to TRBJ2-1, with 8 bases matching TRBD1. J was trimmed by 8 bases and V by 3 bases; bases with no gene match: 13. Germline V gene lookup returns CDR1 SGHRS and CDR2 YFSETQ. The CDR3 is 16 residues long. The CDR3 DNA is TGCGCCAGCAGCTATCCCCGGACAGGGACCCACGATGAGCAGTTCTTC. Amino acid sequence: CASSYPRTGTHDEQFF.

The chain uses TRBV9 and TRBJ1-2; D perhaps matches TRBD1 (6 bases). V was cut by 0 bases and J by 2 bases, with 11 bases left in between. The CDR3 sequence is 15 residues long. CDR1 and CDR2 from the germline V gene are SGDLS and YYNGEE. CDR3 protein: CASSVVNRANYGYTF. DNA of the CDR3: TGTGCCAGCAGCGTAGTCAACAGGGCGAACTATGGCTACACCTTC.

This rearrangement joins TRBV5-1 to TRBJ2-1; 11 bases line up with TRBD2. Germline V gene data show CDR1 as SGHRS and CDR2 as YFSETQ. V trimming: 4 bases; J trimming: 9 bases; junction bases outside the gene matches: 3. The CDR3 runs to 13 residues. CDR3 DNA sequence: TGCGCCAGCAGCCCCGGGACTAGCGGTGAGCAGTTCTTC. It translates to CASSPGTSGEQFF.

This chain uses TRBV7-3 with TRBJ2-6; D not resolved. The CDR3 covers 16 residues. V lost 2 bases, J lost 0 bases, and 8 bases lay in between. The V gene's germline CDR1 is SGHTA and CDR2 FQGTGA. CDR3 residues: CASSLSPASGANVLTF. The CDR3 DNA follows: TGTGCCAGCAGCTTATCGCCAGCCTCTGGGGCCAACGTCCTGACTTTC. The full variable domain, in which reference TRBV7-3 and TRBJ2-6 provide the parts outside the CDR3, is GAGVSQTPSNKVTEKGKYVELRCDPISGHTALYWYRQSLGQGPEFLIYFQGTGAADDSGLPNDRFFAVRPEGSVSTLKIQRTERGDSAVYLCASSLSPASGANVLTFGAGSRLTVL.